These 31 T cell receptor beta chains originate from one sample sequenced in a study of control samples from healthy donors and cancer patients. The method was immunoSEQ multiplex PCR; TCRdb's version includes in-frame clones alone and lacks a portion of them. Among over 150,000 clones listed, almost 90% were seen once. Sequenced material: blood. These receptors originate from a woman between 50 and 59 years old in good health.

The rearrangement uses TRBV19 and TRBJ2-5; a weak D match, TRBD2 (7 bases). V gave up 5 bases and J gave up 0 bases, with 13 bases separating them. The CDR3 has 15 amino acids. Looked up from germline, CDR1 is LNHDA and CDR2 is SQIVND (reference sequence). CDR3 region: CASSSRGGYQETQYF. The CDR3 DNA sequence: TGTGCCAGTAGTTCCAGGGGAGGGTACCAAGAGACCCAGTACTTC.

The V gene is TRBV3-1 (or the pseudogene TRBV3-2), the J gene TRBJ2-1; TRBD2 matches 13 bases. Germline CDR1 LGHDT, CDR2 YNNKEL (reference sequence). V lost 4 bases and J lost 6; bases outside the gene matches: 9. The CDR3 has 17 amino acids. The CDR3 nucleotides read TGTGCCAGCAGCCGCCTTACGACTAGCGGGAGGACCAATGAGCAGTTCTTC. Translated: CASSRLTTSGRTNEQFF.

The gene calls are TRBV6-4 and TRBJ1-1; 10 bases agree with TRBD1. The CDR3 consists of 15 residues. Germline CDR1 MRHNA, CDR2 SNTAGT. Trimming took 5 bases from V and 5 from J; bases not matched to a gene: 8. CDR3 sequence (DNA): TGTGCCAGCAGTCCCGGGACAGGGGATATTACTGAAGCTTTCTTT. Residues: CASSPGTGDITEAFF.

V and J are TRBV18 and TRBJ1-2; no clear D. Germline V CDR1 and CDR2: KGHSH, LQKENI. This CDR3 is 13 amino acids long. Deletions cut 3 bases from V and 7 bases from J, with 12 bases between. CDR3 DNA: TGTGCCAGCTCACCTTCAGCGTATGGTGGCTACACCTTC. This encodes CASSPSAYGGYTF.

The chain uses TRBV5-1 and TRBJ2-5; no firm D call. Germline V gene lookup returns CDR1 SGHRS and CDR2 YFSETQ. V was pared by 4 bases and J by 5 bases, with 9 bases between. The CDR3 spans 12 residues. The CDR3 protein is CASSGVRETQYF. The CDR3, as DNA: TGCGCCAGCAGCGGAGTAAGGGAGACCCAGTACTTC.

V is TRBV5-1 and J is TRBJ1-3, with D perhaps matching TRBD1 (6 bases). This CDR3 contains 14 residues. The V gene lost 0 bases and the J gene lost 6 bases, with 10 bases spanning the gap. From germline, CDR1 is SGHRS and CDR2 YFSETQ. CDR3 residues: CASSLGTALNTIYF. The CDR3 region has the DNA TGCGCCAGCAGCTTGGGGACAGCATTAAACACCATATATTTT. Complete variable domain (other parts from reference TRBV5-1 and TRBJ1-3): KAGVTQTPRYLIKTRGQQVTLSCSPISGHRSVSWYQQTPGQGLQFLFEYFSETQRNKGNFPGRFSGRQFSNSRSEMNVSTLELGDSALYLCASSLGTALNTIYFGEGSWLTVV.

The chain couples TRBV6-2 or TRBV6-3 to TRBJ2-4, with D maybe TRBD1 (6 bases). Germline V gene lookup returns CDR1 MNHEY and CDR2 SVGEGT. V lost 0 bases to trimming and J lost 7 bases, with 10 bases between them. This CDR3 has 14 residues. CDR3 in DNA: TGTGCCAGCAGTTACTCGAATCAGGGGAACATTCAGTACTTC. Protein: CASSYSNQGNIQYF.

The J gene is TRBJ1-1, the V gene TRBV5-1, with 8 bases matching TRBD1. CDR1 is SGHRS, CDR2 YFSETQ, per germline. The CDR3 runs to 16 residues. The J segment lost 1 base and the V segment lost 4 bases, leaving 9 bases of the junction unmatched. CDR3 sequence reads: CASSPPVGQGNTEAFF. The CDR3 DNA sequence: TGCGCCAGCAGCCCCCCGGTAGGACAGGGGAACACTGAAGCTTTCTTT.

The rearrangement uses TRBV6-2 or TRBV6-3 and TRBJ2-5; weak D call: TRBD2 (6 bases). Trimming took off 2 bases at V and 5 bases at J, with 6 bases between the two ends. The CDR3 consists of 12 residues. In germline, CDR1 is MNHEY, CDR2 SVGEGT. CDR3 residues: CASSYGGETQYF. CDR3 coding DNA: TGTGCCAGCAGTTACGGGGGGGAGACCCAGTACTTC.

The V call is TRBV6-5, the J call TRBJ2-7; weak D call: TRBD1 (6 bases). Trimming shortened V by 2 bases and J by 0 bases, and 11 bases separated the two germline ends. CDR1 is MNHEY, CDR2 SVGAGI, per germline. The CDR3 runs to 15 residues. This CDR3 is CASSYATGSSYEQYF. The DNA of the CDR3 is TGTGCCAGCAGTTACGCGACAGGTAGCTCCTACGAGCAGTACTTC.

The chain has TRBV7-2 and TRBJ1-1, with 7 nucleotides matching TRBD1. After removal of 6 bases from V and 4 bases from J, the junction contained 11 bases not matched to a gene. CDR1 and CDR2 (germline): SGHTA, FQGNSA. The CDR3 loop spans 15 amino acids. CDR3 residues: CASRTGAGWITEAFF. The DNA for the CDR3 is TGTGCCAGCAGAACAGGGGCAGGATGGATCACTGAAGCTTTCTTT.

The chain employs TRBV28 and TRBJ2-6; D is possibly TRBD1 (5 bases). CDR1 and CDR2 from the germline V gene are MDHEN and SYDVKM. With 4 bases removed from V and 2 bases from J, the gap between germline ends came to 9 bases. CDR3 length: 15 residues. CDR3 coding DNA: TGTGCCAGCAGTTCCCAGGGTGCTGGGGCCAACGTCCTGACTTTC. It encodes CASSSQGAGANVLTF.

The chain is built from TRBV7-9 and TRBJ1-1; D remains unclear. The germline V and J ends were trimmed by 8 bases and 8 bases, with 12 bases remaining between them. There are 11 residues in the CDR3. Germline V lookup: CDR1 SEHNR, CDR2 FQNEAQ (reference sequence). The CDR3 bases are TGTGCCAGCGACGAGACGGCAGAAGCTTTCTTT. As protein: CASDETAEAFF.

The CDR3 is CASRREPGQGGNEQFF. CDR3 coding DNA: TGTGCCAGCCGCCGAGAACCGGGACAGGGGGGCAATGAGCAGTTCTTC. The chain recombines TRBV6-2 or TRBV6-3 with TRBJ2-1; 11 bases are shared with TRBD1. Trimming at V came to 8 bases and at J to 6 bases, leaving 12 bases not matched to a gene. CDR1 is MNHEY, CDR2 SVGEGT, per germline. The CDR3 is 16 residues long.

This chain connects TRBV27 to TRBJ1-5, with D hard to call. The CDR3 is made up of 15 amino acids. The V gene lost 5 bases and the J gene lost 7 bases, with 18 bases spanning the gap. CDR1 is MNHEY, CDR2 SMNVEV, per germline (reference sequence). The CDR3 bases are TGTGCCAGCAGTGTCGTCCGGGGAAGTGGACAGCCCCAGCATTTT. It yields the protein CASSVVRGSGQPQHF.

The rearrangement joins TRBV5-1 to TRBJ2-2, with a weak D call TRBD2 (6 bases). The germline gives CDR1 SGHRS, CDR2 YFSETQ. V was pared by 4 bases and J by 1 base, with 11 bases between. The CDR3 is made up of 15 amino acids. In DNA, the CDR3 is TGCGCCAGCAGCACCGGGGGAAGGAACACCGGGGAGCTGTTTTTT. As protein: CASSTGGRNTGELFF.

V and J are TRBV29-1 and TRBJ2-7; tentative D call: TRBD1 (6 bases). The germline V and J ends were trimmed by 8 bases and 6 bases, with 17 bases remaining between them. The V gene's germline CDR1 is SQVTM and CDR2 ANQGSEA. The CDR3 is made up of 12 amino acids. CDR3 nucleotides: TGCAGCCATACGACAGGCTTTGGCGAGCAGTACTTC. Translated, it gives CSHTTGFGEQYF.

This chain links TRBV29-1 with TRBJ1-1; D is unclear. V was pared by 5 bases and J by 3 bases, with 4 bases between. The CDR3 is 10 residues long. Germline V gives CDR1 SQVTM, CDR2 ANQGSEA. This chain's CDR3 is CSVSHTEAFF. The CDR3 region has the DNA TGCAGCGTTAGTCACACTGAAGCTTTCTTT.

The chain is built from TRBV7-9 and TRBJ1-1, with TRBD1 matching over 8 bases. This CDR3 comprises 18 residues. CDR1 is SEHNR, CDR2 FQNEAQ, per germline (reference sequence). Trimming removed 3 bases from V and 3 bases from J; junction bases left unmatched: 15. CDR3 nucleotides: TGTGCCAGCAGCTTCCCAGGGGGCAGTCCGGAATTTGACACTGAAGCTTTCTTT. Translated, it gives CASSFPGGSPEFDTEAFF. Full variable domain (missing parts from reference TRBV7-9 and TRBJ1-1): DTGVSQNPRHKITKRGQNVTFRCDPISEHNRLYWYRQTLGQGPEFLTYFQNEAQLEKSRLLSDRFSAERPKGSFSTLEIQRTEQGDSAMYLCASSFPGGSPEFDTEAFFGQGTRLTVV.

J is TRBJ2-2 and V is TRBV3-1 (or the pseudogene TRBV3-2); 8 bases match TRBD2. This CDR3 spans 13 amino acids. With 8 bases clipped from V and 3 bases from J, the junction kept 2 bases outside the gene matches. CDR1 is LGHDT, CDR2 YNNKEL, per germline (reference sequence). CDR3: CASGRGDTGELFF. The CDR3, as DNA: TGTGCCAGCGGGCGGGGGGACACCGGGGAGCTGTTTTTT.

The rearrangement joins TRBV6-5 to TRBJ2-3; 9 bases fit TRBD2. The germline V gene encodes CDR1 MNHEY and CDR2 SVGAGI. The CDR3 covers 15 residues. With V trimmed by 3 bases and J by 5 bases, 6 bases remained unmatched. CDR3 protein: CASSYRGRGGDTQYF. CDR3 nucleotide sequence: TGTGCCAGCAGTTATCGCGGGAGGGGTGGAGATACGCAGTATTTT.

The chain employs TRBV28 and TRBJ1-2; 9 nucleotides line up with TRBD1. The CDR3 covers 14 residues. With V trimmed by 5 bases and J by 2 bases, 3 bases remained unmatched. CDR1 is MDHEN and CDR2 is SYDVKM in the germline V gene. For the CDR3, the DNA is TGTGCCAGCAGTGTAGGACAGGGGAACTATGGCTACACCTTC. Its protein product is CASSVGQGNYGYTF.

This chain links TRBV7-6 with TRBJ2-3; 14 bases are shared with TRBD2. Germline loops: CDR1 SGHVS, CDR2 FNYEAQ. The V gene end was trimmed by 5 bases and the J gene end by 2 bases; junction bases not matched to a gene: 6. The CDR3 is 17 residues long. The CDR3: CASSAGLAGGNTDTQYF. The CDR3 nucleotides read TGTGCCAGCAGCGCCGGACTAGCGGGGGGCAACACAGATACGCAGTATTTT.

CDR3 in DNA: TGCGCCAGCAGCCAAGTCGTCAGCCGCACAGATACGCAGTATTTT. It translates to CASSQVVSRTDTQYF. The chain employs TRBV4-1 and TRBJ2-3; no clear D. Germline loops: CDR1 MGHRA, CDR2 YSYEKL. The CDR3 is made up of 15 amino acids. Trimming pared 1 base from V and 1 base from J, leaving 9 bases between.

This clone occurred a few times. The chain combines TRBV7-9 with TRBJ1-5; tentatively, D is TRBD1 (5 bases). Germline values: CDR1 SEHNR, CDR2 FQNEAQ (reference sequence). This CDR3 has 14 residues. V shed 5 bases and J shed 2 bases, with 10 bases lying between them. The CDR3, as DNA: TGTGCCAGCAGCGGGGCTGGCCGCAATCAGCCCCAGCATTTT. Translating gives CASSGAGRNQPQHF.

The genes are TRBV5-1 and TRBJ2-7; 9 bases are a match to TRBD1. The junction had 5 bases not matched to a gene; V was cut back by 0 bases and J by 4 bases. The CDR3 has 15 residues. Germline V gene data show CDR1 as SGHRS and CDR2 as YFSETQ. CDR3 region: CASSLDTGGLYEQYF. The CDR3 DNA is TGCGCCAGCAGCTTGGATACAGGGGGCTTGTACGAGCAGTACTTC. Combining the CDR3 with reference TRBV5-1 and TRBJ2-7 gives the whole variable domain KAGVTQTPRYLIKTRGQQVTLSCSPISGHRSVSWYQQTPGQGLQFLFEYFSETQRNKGNFPGRFSGRQFSNSRSEMNVSTLELGDSALYLCASSLDTGGLYEQYFGPGTRLTVT.

The chain uses TRBV29-1 and TRBJ1-2; D may be TRBD1 (5 bases). Germline values: CDR1 SQVTM, CDR2 ANQGSEA. Trimming shortened V by 2 bases and J by 6 bases, and 13 bases separated the two germline ends. This CDR3 comprises 13 residues. CDR3 in amino acids: CSVELQGWNGYTF. The CDR3 region has the DNA TGCAGCGTTGAACTGCAGGGCTGGAATGGCTACACCTTC. Supplemented by reference TRBV29-1 and TRBJ1-2, the full variable domain reads SAVISQKPSRDICQRGTSLTIQCQVDSQVTMMFWYRQQPGQSLTLIATANQGSEATYESGFVIDKFPISRPNLTFSTLTVSNMSPEDSSIYLCSVELQGWNGYTFGSGTRLTVV.

The chain employs TRBV7-9 and TRBJ2-7, with D unclear. Trimming shortened V by 4 bases and J by 3 bases, and 10 bases separated the two germline ends. From germline, CDR1 is SEHNR and CDR2 FQNEAQ (reference sequence). The CDR3 contains 13 residues. The CDR3 here is CASSSTEVYEQYF. CDR3 sequence (DNA): TGTGCCAGCAGCTCGACCGAGGTCTACGAGCAGTACTTC.

The table lists this clone with a count of one. V and J are TRBV6-4 and TRBJ2-3; TRBD2 agrees at 11 bases. Trimming removed 4 bases from V and 3 bases from J; junction bases left unmatched: 6. Per germline, CDR1 MRHNA and CDR2 SNTAGT. This CDR3 is 16 amino acids long. The CDR3 DNA reads as TGTGCCAGCAGTGTCACTAGCGGGAGTGTAACAGATACGCAGTATTTT. Translating gives CASSVTSGSVTDTQYF.

This chain joins TRBV6-6 and TRBJ2-5; TRBD1 matches 7 bases. V was clipped by 5 bases and J by 1 base; unmatched bases: 4. The CDR3 has 14 amino acids. Germline V gene data show CDR1 as MNHNY and CDR2 as SVGAGI (reference sequence). CDR3 residues: CASSGDRAQETQYF. The CDR3 DNA reads as TGTGCCAGCAGTGGTGACAGGGCCCAAGAGACCCAGTACTTC.

A single count supports this clone. The chain uses TRBV2 and TRBJ1-2; D unclear. Germline lookup yields CDR1 SNHLY and CDR2 FYNNEI. The V gene lost 7 bases and the J gene lost 4 bases, with 16 bases spanning the gap. The CDR3 has 14 residues. CDR3 loop: CASNREGWSYGYTF. The CDR3 DNA sequence: TGTGCCAGCAACCGAGAGGGTTGGAGCTATGGCTACACCTTC. The whole variable domain, remainder taken from reference TRBV2 and TRBJ1-2, is EPEVTQTPSHQVTQMGQEVILRCVPISNHLYFYWYRQILGQKVEFLVSFYNNEISEKSEIFDDQFSVERPDGSNFTLKIRSTKLEDSAMYFCASNREGWSYGYTFGSGTRLTVV.